The TCR beta chain under discussion was sequenced for a study of T cells in Graves' hyperthyroidism and ophthalmopathy. V lost 2 bases to trimming and J lost 3 bases; unmatched junction nucleotides: 10. The V gene's germline CDR1 is SGHAT and CDR2 FQNNGV. This CDR3 is built from 16 residues. Study observations and caveats: Median prediction lead before ophthalmopathy onset was 6.5 months with the model.

Amplified regions were TCR beta CDR3 sequences from RNA transcripts. The HTBI primer set was used in a first-round RT-PCR of the TCR CDR3. Via MiXCR, TCRdb re-called the multiplex PCR reads, giving one row per CDR3 protein. This table has 450,000 to 650,000 distinct CDR3 sequences, around 21% appearing once. Reasons for excluding patients were uncontrolled infection, other autoimmune disease, pregnancy or lactation. This clonotype was observed at least ten times. Its antigen is not known. The specimen was blood. This chain joins TRBV11-2 and TRBJ2-7; TRBD2 matches 7 bases. This receptor was obtained from a man between 18 and 29 years old with Graves' hyperthyroidism. The CDR3 DNA reads TGTGCCAGCAGCTTATCCCGGGGGGAGATAATCTACGAGCAGTACTTC. It specifies CASSLSRGEIIYEQYF.